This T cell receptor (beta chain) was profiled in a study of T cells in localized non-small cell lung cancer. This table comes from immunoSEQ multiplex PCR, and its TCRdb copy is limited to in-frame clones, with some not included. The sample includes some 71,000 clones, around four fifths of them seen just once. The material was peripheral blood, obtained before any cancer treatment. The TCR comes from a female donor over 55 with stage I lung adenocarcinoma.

CDR3 in DNA: TGTGCCAGCAGTCTCCCTACAGGGAACACTGAAGCTTTCTTT. It encodes CASSLPTGNTEAFF. V usage is TRBV28 and J usage is TRBJ1-1; a weak D match, TRBD1 (5 bases). The CDR3 extends over 14 amino acids. Trimming removed 5 bases from V and 1 base from J, with 11 bases in between. Germline V gene data show CDR1 as MDHEN and CDR2 as SYDVKM.